The next 26 T cell receptor beta chains were all read from a single sample in a study of blood T cell repertoires in COVID-19. TCRdb's table, derived via immunoSEQ multiplex PCR, lists solely in-frame clones and lacks some. The table includes over 130,000 clones, 75% to 85% detected once. The sequencing input was peripheral blood. Receptors were obtained from a man over 45 with acute or convalescent COVID-19.

V usage is TRBV6-6 and J usage is TRBJ1-5; 7 positions match TRBD1. The CDR3 sequence is 14 residues long. Per germline, CDR1 MNHNY and CDR2 SVGAGI (reference sequence). Germline trimming cut 6 bases from V and 6 bases from J; bases unmatched to any gene: 8. The DNA of the CDR3 is TGTGCCAGCAGCCCTACCGGGGACAGTCAGCCCCAGCATTTT. Translated: CASSPTGDSQPQHF.

The chain joins TRBV20-1 to TRBJ2-3; D unclear. V was shortened by 3 bases and J by 3 bases, with 4 bases between the two germline ends. Germline values: CDR1 DFQATT, CDR2 SNEGSKA (reference sequence). The CDR3 has 11 residues. The CDR3 region has the DNA TGCAGTGCTAGCCGTACAGATACGCAGTATTTT. Translated, it gives CSASRTDTQYF.

V usage is TRBV2 and J usage is TRBJ2-1, with TRBD2 matching 14 bases. The V gene end was trimmed by 4 bases and the J gene end by 7 bases; junction bases not matched to a gene: 3. The germline gives CDR1 SNHLY, CDR2 FYNNEI. The CDR3 runs to 15 residues. This chain's CDR3 is CASSAGTSGSNEQFF. The CDR3 bases are TGTGCCAGCAGTGCCGGGACTAGCGGGAGTAATGAGCAGTTCTTC.

The chain couples TRBV5-4 to TRBJ2-7, with a possible D match to TRBD1 (6 bases). The V and J ends lost 3 bases and 2 bases respectively, with 18 bases between them. The CDR3 consists of 16 residues. Germline CDR1 and CDR2: SGHNT and YYREEE (reference sequence). The CDR3 DNA follows: TGTGCCAGCAGCTCGACAGCCGGGACAAGACCCTACGAGCAGTACTTC. The encoded protein is CASSSTAGTRPYEQYF.

As concerns this clone: The CDR3 does not end in the conserved phenylalanine or tryptophan, so this is likely a read error. Because the CDR3's place on the DNA is in doubt, the DNA is left out and the CDR3 is given as listed by TCRdb. The chain is built from TRBV28 and TRBJ1-2; TRBD1 was called by the table and not checked on the DNA. The germline gives CDR1 MDHEN, CDR2 SYDVKM. The CDR3 sequence runs 13 residues, both termini included. This CDR3 is CASSLVGQGAVDL.

The gene calls are TRBV10-1 and TRBJ1-2; D uncertain. Trimming took off 7 bases at V and 4 bases at J, with 16 bases between the two ends. Germline V lookup: CDR1 WNHNN, CDR2 SYGVQD (reference sequence). The CDR3 is made up of 14 amino acids. The CDR3 DNA sequence: TGCGCCAGCAACCGAGGGCGGGTGGGCTATGGCTACACCTTC. This codes for CASNRGRVGYGYTF.

The V gene is TRBV5-3, the J gene TRBJ1-6; 8 nucleotides align to TRBD1. TRBV5-3 is marked as an open reading frame, function uncertain. Trimming cost V 3 bases and J 8 bases; bases outside gene matches: 7. The CDR3 contains 15 residues. The DNA for the CDR3 is TGTGCCAGAAGCTGGAGACAGGGGAAGGATTCACCCCTCCACTTT. Translated, it gives CARSWRQGKDSPLHF.

This sequence joins TRBV20-1 and TRBJ1-1; no reliable D call. Germline loops: CDR1 DFQATT, CDR2 SNEGSKA (reference sequence). Between the trimmed V and J ends, which lost 4 bases and 3 bases, there was a span of 6 bases. The CDR3 covers 11 residues. The CDR3 sequence: CSATPYTEAFF. In DNA form, the CDR3 reads TGCAGTGCTACCCCATACACTGAAGCTTTCTTT.

CDR3: CASSLSLSGNTIYF. The CDR3 DNA sequence: TGCGCCAGCAGCTTGTCTCTCTCTGGAAACACCATATATTTT. The rearrangement joins TRBV5-1 to TRBJ1-3; D gene uncertain. The V end was cut by 1 base, the J end by 0 bases, with 5 bases between. The CDR3 is made up of 14 amino acids. Germline CDR1 reads SGHRS; CDR2 reads YFSETQ.

The sample holds one count of this clone. The rearrangement links TRBV20-1 to TRBJ1-2, with a weak D call TRBD1 (6 bases). Trimming removed 6 bases from V and 5 bases from J, with 19 bases in between. The CDR3 covers 14 residues. Germline V gene lookup returns CDR1 DFQATT and CDR2 SNEGSKA (reference sequence). This CDR3 reads CSASSLGGGYGYTF. CDR3 in DNA: TGCAGTGCCAGTAGTCTAGGGGGAGGGTATGGCTACACCTTC.

Written as DNA, the CDR3 is TGTGCCAGCAGCTTGGGAGGGGAGGCGAATGGCTACACCTTC. Residues: CASSLGGEANGYTF. The chain carries TRBV5-6 and TRBJ1-2; a possible D gene is TRBD1 (5 bases). Germline CDR1 is SGHDT and CDR2 is YYEEEE. CDR3 length: 14 amino acids. The V end was cut by 0 bases, the J end by 6 bases, with 12 bases between.

The chain recombines TRBV25-1 with TRBJ2-2, with no clear D. From germline, CDR1 is MGHDK and CDR2 SYGVNS. V lost 3 bases and J lost 10, with 6 bases in between. This CDR3 comprises 11 residues. The CDR3 region is CASSDPLELFF. The CDR3 nucleotides are TGTGCCAGCAGTGACCCCCTGGAGCTGTTTTTT.

The chain joins TRBV19 to TRBJ2-3; D not resolved. The CDR3 runs 13 residues. Looked up from germline, CDR1 is LNHDA and CDR2 is SQIVND (reference sequence). V dropped 7 bases and J dropped 6 bases, with 14 bases sitting between them. The DNA for the CDR3 is TGTGCCAGTACAAGCCTAGGAATCGATACGCAGTATTTT. Residues: CASTSLGIDTQYF.

The V call is TRBV4-1, the J call TRBJ1-5, with D possibly matching TRBD1 (5 bases). Germline-derived CDR1 and CDR2 are MGHRA and YSYEKL. Trimming pared 4 bases from V and 3 bases from J, leaving 10 bases between. The CDR3 extends over 14 amino acids. CDR3 loop: CASSPPGHNQPQHF. CDR3 bases: TGCGCCAGCAGCCCCCCTGGACACAATCAGCCCCAGCATTTT.

The chain joins TRBV3-1 (or the pseudogene TRBV3-2) to TRBJ1-1; 8 bases line up with TRBD1. Germline lookup yields CDR1 LGHDT and CDR2 YNNKEL (reference sequence). The V gene end was trimmed by 6 bases and the J gene end by 7 bases; junction bases not matched to a gene: 4. The CDR3 loop spans 12 amino acids. In DNA, the CDR3 is TGTGCCAGCAGGCGCGGACAGGGTGAAGCTTTCTTT. This sequence encodes CASRRGQGEAFF.

DNA of the CDR3: TGCGCCAGCAGCTTGAATGGGGAGGAGGCCAAAAACATTCAGTACTTC. Residues: CASSLNGEEAKNIQYF. The genes are TRBV5-1 and TRBJ2-4; perhaps TRBD2 as D (6 bases). Trimming left V 1 base short and J 1 base short, with 12 bases between. From germline, CDR1 is SGHRS and CDR2 YFSETQ. The CDR3 contains 16 residues.

The CDR3 sequence is CASSARGQETQYF. CDR3 in DNA: TGTGCCAGCAGCGCCAGGGGGCAAGAGACCCAGTACTTC. This rearrangement joins TRBV7-3 to TRBJ2-5, with 7 nucleotides matching TRBD1. The CDR3 contains 13 residues. Germline V CDR1 and CDR2: SGHTA, FQGTGA. V was clipped by 5 bases and J by 2 bases; unmatched bases: 2.

The chain has TRBV4-1 and TRBJ2-3, with D maybe TRBD1 (5 bases). Trimming removed 1 base from V and 2 bases from J, with 16 bases in between. The CDR3 contains 17 residues. Germline loops: CDR1 MGHRA, CDR2 YSYEKL. CDR3 DNA: TGCGCCAGCAGCCAAGGCCCGGTGGGGCGATCCACAGATACGCAGTATTTT. The encoded protein is CASSQGPVGRSTDTQYF.

The rearrangement links TRBV10-3 to TRBJ2-5, with TRBD1 as a possible D gene (6 bases). The V and J ends lost 10 bases and 3 bases respectively, with 15 bases between them. The CDR3 spans 13 residues. Germline V CDR1 and CDR2: ENHRY, SYGVKD. CDR3 sequence reads: CATAIRTEETQYF. The CDR3 DNA follows: TGTGCCACCGCGATCAGGACAGAAGAGACCCAGTACTTC.

The gene calls are TRBV2 and TRBJ1-5, with a possible D match to TRBD1 (6 bases). V lost 5 bases and J lost 2, with 7 bases in between. CDR3 size: 13 residues. Germline loops: CDR1 SNHLY, CDR2 FYNNEI. The CDR3 reads CASSRQGNQPQHF. CDR3 bases: TGTGCCAGCAGTCGACAGGGCAATCAGCCCCAGCATTTT.

The chain has TRBV9 and TRBJ2-7; D might be TRBD2 (6 bases). In germline, CDR1 is SGDLS, CDR2 YYNGEE. Trimming pared 2 bases from V and 6 bases from J, leaving 12 bases between. The CDR3 consists of 13 residues. CDR3 region: CASSVGDSSEQYF. DNA of the CDR3: TGTGCCAGCAGCGTCGGGGACTCTAGCGAGCAGTACTTC.

CDR3 in amino acids: CASTQGNTEAFF. CDR3 nucleotide sequence: TGTGCCAGCACACAGGGAAACACTGAAGCTTTCTTT. V gene TRBV25-1 combines with J gene TRBJ1-1; TRBD1 might be the D (6 bases). The CDR3 has 12 amino acids. Germline CDR1 reads MGHDK; CDR2 reads SYGVNS. The ends were cut back, 7 bases at V and 2 bases at J, with 8 bases in the middle.

The chain carries TRBV7-9 and TRBJ2-7; tentatively, D is TRBD1 (6 bases). This CDR3 has 15 amino acids. CDR1 is SEHNR and CDR2 is FQNEAQ in the germline V gene (reference sequence). Trimming shortened V by 5 bases and J by 0 bases, and 14 bases separated the two germline ends. The CDR3 bases are TGTGCCAGCAGCCCTCCACAGGGACACTCCTACGAGCAGTACTTC. Protein: CASSPPQGHSYEQYF.

This clone has just one count. V and J are TRBV9 and TRBJ2-3, with no clear D. The CDR3 is made up of 15 amino acids. V dropped 1 base and J dropped 5 bases, with 14 bases sitting between them. Germline values: CDR1 SGDLS, CDR2 YYNGEE. The CDR3 DNA reads TGTGCCAGCAGCGTAACTCTTCCCCCCGGAGATACGCAGTATTTT. Amino acid sequence: CASSVTLPPGDTQYF. The whole variable domain, remainder taken from reference TRBV9 and TRBJ2-3, is DSGVTQTPKHLITATGQRVTLRCSPRSGDLSVYWYQQSLDQGLQFLIQYYNGEERAKGNILERFSAQQFPDLHSELNLSSLELGDSALYFCASSVTLPPGDTQYFGPGTRLTVL.

This chain joins TRBV27 and TRBJ1-2; D ambiguous. This CDR3 is built from 13 residues. The ends were cut back, 6 bases at V and 0 bases at J, with 8 bases in the middle. Germline CDR1 and CDR2: MNHEY and SMNVEV (reference sequence). The CDR3 DNA reads as TGTGCCAGCAGGGGCACTTCTAACTATGGCTACACCTTC. Translation: CASRGTSNYGYTF.

This chain joins TRBV12-5 and TRBJ1-5; D might be TRBD1 (5 bases). V gave up 1 base and J gave up 1 base, with 8 bases separating them. The CDR3 is made up of 15 amino acids. Germline V gene lookup returns CDR1 LGHNT and CDR2 FRNRAP. The CDR3 region has the DNA TGTGCTAGTGGTTTGGGTAGACAGAGCAATCAGCCCCAGCATTTT. Protein sequence: CASGLGRQSNQPQHF.